This entry is about one TCR beta chain. Its target is unknown. After extraction with the RNeasy kit, about 0.5 to 1 ug of the RNA was reverse transcribed using random hexamers. MiXCR, run by TCRdb on the immunoSEQ multiplex PCR reads, gives a single entry per CDR3 protein. The sample records 150,000 to 160,000 distinct CDR3 sequences, 94% being singletons. The entry originates in a study of CD8 T cells in Susac syndrome. General study findings and limits: The study acknowledged a relatively small number of individuals in its TCR sequencing and HLA analysis.

Through negative isolation, CD4+ and CD8+ T cells were obtained, while TEMRA cells were enriched using FACS. The CDR3 has 13 residues. The ends were cut back, 0 bases at V and 6 bases at J, with 6 bases in the middle. Germline lookup yields CDR1 LGHDT and CDR2 YNNKEL (reference sequence). Sequenced sample: CD8+ T cells from PBMCs. The TCR sequence derives from a human donor with multiple sclerosis. The chain recombines TRBV3-1 with TRBJ2-1, with no clear D. CDR3 bases: TGTGCCAGCAGCCAAGATGCATCCAATGAGCAGTTCTTC. Translation gives CASSQDASNEQFF.